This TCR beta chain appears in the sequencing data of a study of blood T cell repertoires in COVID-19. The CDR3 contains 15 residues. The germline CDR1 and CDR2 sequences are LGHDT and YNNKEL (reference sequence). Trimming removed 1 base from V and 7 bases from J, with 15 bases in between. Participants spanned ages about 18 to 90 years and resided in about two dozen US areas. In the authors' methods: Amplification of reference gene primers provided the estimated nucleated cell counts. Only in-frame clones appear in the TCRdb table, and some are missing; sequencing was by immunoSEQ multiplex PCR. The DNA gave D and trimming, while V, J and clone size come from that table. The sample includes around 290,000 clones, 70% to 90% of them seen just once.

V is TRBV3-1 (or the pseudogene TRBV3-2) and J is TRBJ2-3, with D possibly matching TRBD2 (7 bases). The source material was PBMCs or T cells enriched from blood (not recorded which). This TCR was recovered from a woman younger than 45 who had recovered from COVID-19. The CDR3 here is CASSQGAGAVNTQYF. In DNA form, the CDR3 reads TGTGCCAGCAGCCAAGGGGCGGGGGCCGTCAATACGCAGTATTTT.